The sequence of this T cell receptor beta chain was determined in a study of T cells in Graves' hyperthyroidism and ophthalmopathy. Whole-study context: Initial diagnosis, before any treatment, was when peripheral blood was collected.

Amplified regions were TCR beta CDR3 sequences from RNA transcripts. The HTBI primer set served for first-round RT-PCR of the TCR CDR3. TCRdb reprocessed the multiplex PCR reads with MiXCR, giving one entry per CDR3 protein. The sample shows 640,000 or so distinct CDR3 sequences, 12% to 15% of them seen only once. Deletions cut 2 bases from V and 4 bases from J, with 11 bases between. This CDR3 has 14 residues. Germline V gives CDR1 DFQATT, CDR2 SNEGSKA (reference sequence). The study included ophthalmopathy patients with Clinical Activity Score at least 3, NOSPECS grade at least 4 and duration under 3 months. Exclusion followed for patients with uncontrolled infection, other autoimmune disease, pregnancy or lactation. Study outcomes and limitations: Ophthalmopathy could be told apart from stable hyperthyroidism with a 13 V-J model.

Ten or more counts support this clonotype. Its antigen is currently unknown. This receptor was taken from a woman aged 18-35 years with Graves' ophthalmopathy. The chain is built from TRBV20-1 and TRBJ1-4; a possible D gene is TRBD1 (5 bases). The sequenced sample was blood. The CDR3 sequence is CSARIWGVNEKLFF. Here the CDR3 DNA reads TGCAGTGCTAGAATCTGGGGGGTTAATGAAAAACTGTTTTTT.